This TCR beta chain was recorded in a study of T-cell memory formation after mild COVID-19. This clonotype was recorded a few times. MiXCR was run by TCRdb on the 5' RACE reads, yielding one entry per CDR3 protein. The repertoire consists of around 470,000 distinct CDR3 sequences, with about 19% occurring once and the leading ten covering approximately 8.4%. V lost 4 bases and J lost 3; bases outside the gene matches: 5. From germline, CDR1 is KGHDR and CDR2 SFDVKD. This CDR3 is 15 amino acids long. This TCR came from an adult woman who had mild COVID-19 (a few samples of this study predate the infection). Cell type and time point are not known. The chain uses TRBV24-1 and TRBJ2-1; 7 nucleotides align to TRBD1. The sample comprised PBMCs or a T cell subset sorted from them (not recorded which). CDR3 amino acids: CATSDPGQYYNEQFF. Written as DNA, the CDR3 is TGTGCCACCAGTGACCCGGGACAGTACTACAATGAGCAGTTCTTC.